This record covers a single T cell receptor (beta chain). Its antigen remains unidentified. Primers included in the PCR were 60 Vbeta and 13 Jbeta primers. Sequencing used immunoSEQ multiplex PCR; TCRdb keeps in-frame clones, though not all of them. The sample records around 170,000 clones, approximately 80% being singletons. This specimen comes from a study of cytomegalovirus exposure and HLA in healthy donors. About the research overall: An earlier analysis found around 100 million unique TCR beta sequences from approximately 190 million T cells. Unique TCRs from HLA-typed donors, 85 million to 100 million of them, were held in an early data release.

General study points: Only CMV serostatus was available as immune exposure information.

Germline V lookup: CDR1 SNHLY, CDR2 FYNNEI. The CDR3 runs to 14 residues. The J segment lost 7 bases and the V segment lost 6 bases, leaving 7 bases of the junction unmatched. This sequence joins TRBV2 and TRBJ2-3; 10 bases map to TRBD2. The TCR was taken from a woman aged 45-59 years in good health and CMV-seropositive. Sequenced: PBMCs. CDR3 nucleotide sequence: TGTGCCAGCAGGTTGGGGACTAGCGACCATACGCAGTATTTT. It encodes CASRLGTSDHTQYF.